This T cell receptor (beta chain) was recorded in a study of shared clonotypes between healthy human individuals. Clones were sequenced by immunoSEQ multiplex PCR, and TCRdb holds only the in-frame ones, with some missing. Of around 2,100,000 clones in the sample, approximately 94% were seen once. Terminally differentiated effector memory CD45RA+ cells were excluded by CCR7 positive selection of CD45RO-negative cells. The TCR sequence derives from a man aged 18 to 30 in good health. Sequenced: naive CD8+ T cells sorted from blood.

Here the CDR3 reads CASSSFPTDGELFF. Here the CDR3 DNA reads TGTGCCAGCAGCTCTTTCCCGACAGACGGGGAGCTGTTTTTT. The rearrangement links TRBV11-3 to TRBJ2-2, with D possibly TRBD1 on 5 matching bases. The CDR3 runs 14 residues. The V end lost 4 bases, the J end lost 7 bases, and 13 bases lay between the germline ends. Germline V lookup: CDR1 SGHNT, CDR2 YENEEA. Full variable domain (remainder filled in from reference TRBV11-3 and TRBJ2-2): EAGVVQSPRYKIIEKKQPVAFWCNPISGHNTLYWYLQNLGQGPELLIRYENEEAVDDSQLPKDRFSAERLKGVDSTLKIQPAELGDSAVYLCASSSFPTDGELFFGEGSRLTVL.